Described below is a single T cell receptor beta chain sequence and its context. The ends were cut back, 2 bases at V and 0 bases at J, with 13 bases in the middle. The CDR3 has 16 residues. Germline V lookup: CDR1 MDHEN, CDR2 SYDVKM. The sample comes from a study of blood T cell repertoires in COVID-19. Background on the study: Collection of acute and convalescent COVID-19 samples took place in the United States, Italy and Spain. The analysed material was cDNA or gDNA that came from T cells, B-cell-depleted T cells, or PBMCs.

As originally analysed: The assay estimated nucleated cells by amplifying reference gene primers. TCRdb keeps only in-frame clones here, not all; method: immunoSEQ multiplex PCR. The V and J calls and the clone size are those of that table, but D and trimming were determined from the DNA. The data contain about 49,000 clones, more than 85% of them singletons. Sequencing input: peripheral blood. V is TRBV28 and J is TRBJ1-1; D call uncertain. The TCR was taken from a man in his forties with active COVID-19. DNA for the CDR3: TGTGCCAGCAGTTTAAACAGAGGGTTGATGAACACTGAAGCTTTCTTT. Its protein is CASSLNRGLMNTEAFF.